This record looks at one T cell receptor beta chain sequence and its context. Its antigen remains undetermined. Base qualities are not provided; no much larger clone lies one nucleotide away. The sample is drawn from a study of beta chain features in type 1 diabetes (dated by TCRdb to 2016 to 2018). Background for the entire study: Mean age, gender distribution, total cell number and subset yield were not different between patients and healthy donors. Across all samples, 107,917,701 sorted cells were examined, and cell number per subset correlated strongly with RNA yield. The study compared TCRB repertoires of sorted circulating CD4+ T cell subsets between recently diagnosed type 1 diabetes patients and matched healthy donors. Whereas all 30 or so donors provided naive and central memory subsets, regulatory and stem cell-like memory subsets were isolated from just 8 patients and roughly eight healthy donors.

Each donor gave one peripheral blood draw, roughly 120 mL on average, collected into heparinised tubes. A BD FACSAria II and a panel including CD45RO, CCR7, CD25, CD127, CD95 and CD27 were used to sort naive, central memory, regulatory and stem cell-like memory CD4+ T cells. All sorted populations exceeded 95% purity. PBMCs were separated immediately by Lymphoprep density gradient centrifugation and were stained directly, without being cultured. To minimize batch effects, samples were stained and sorted in pairs, one healthy donor with one patient per experiment. All of the isolated RNA was reverse transcribed with the High Capacity cDNA Reverse Transcription Kit, so expressed TCRB transcripts were sequenced. Deep immunoSEQ sequencing was performed on naive, central memory and regulatory T cell samples, with an average of roughly 3.6 million total reads per sample. Sorted cells were lysed in RLT buffer, and RNA was extracted using DNase-treated RNeasy Micro or Mini kits according to cell number. Each cell subset was processed on its own to prevent cross-contamination, while patient and healthy donor samples were processed together. The immunoSEQ multiplex PCR was used to amplify TCRB sequences from cDNA, generating 87-bp fragments that spanned the CDR3 region. Sequencing of the amplicons was performed on the Illumina HiSeq platform. On the study's bioinformatics: PCR bias was corrected computationally using synthetic template baselines, and reads within Hamming distance 2 were collapsed, with unmergeable singletons discarded. By aligning reads against IMGT, V, D and J genes, CDR3 length, and insertions or deletions at six rearrangement sites were assigned. Within each subset, clonotype counts were normalized to sorted cell number, after which true diversity and Gini coefficients were computed with the tcR R package. Repertoire sharing was quantified using the overlap coefficient calculated on TCRB nucleotide sequences. As a proxy for the pre-selection repertoire, out-of-frame TCRB sequences from naive cells were analyzed. This immuneACCESS table, as held by TCRdb, lists in-frame sequences with V and J called but not all clones. Of the missing ones, under half trace to an unresolved V gene in checked studies; the others have no known cause. V and J calls and clone size are as listed in that table; D and trimming were resolved from the DNA. In this sample the table shows hundreds of thousands of clones, roughly two thirds of which occur a single time. The ten largest clones capture around 0.057% of the sample.

The germline ends are 13 bases apart after V is trimmed by 7 bases and J by 1 base. For CDR1 and CDR2, the germline V gene lists SQVTM and ANQGSEA. Measured from the cysteine to the phenylalanine, the CDR3 is 14 residues long. Kept here is only the CDR3 DNA, which spans 42 bases and is read in frame from base 1. Overall results and qualifications from the work: Naive, central memory and regulatory TCRB repertoires appeared to be more similar among patients than among healthy donors. Because small numbers of individuals were included in the HLA sub-analyses, any influence of HLA type on TCRB rearrangement was left unresolved. PCR may preferentially amplify shorter templates, but because patient and control samples were amplified and corrected together, any resulting skew would affect both groups equally. Because cDNA was sequenced instead of genomic DNA, highly expressing activated cells could be over-represented, though the groups showed no difference in activation or CD3 levels. A moderate but significant shortening of TCRB CDR3 length was observed in type 1 diabetes patients in all four CD4+ subsets. At VDJ recombination sites, type 1 diabetes patients had fewer insertions and more deleted nucleotides, which implies abnormalities in thymic rearrangement.

The sequence joins TRBV29-1 to TRBJ2-2; no D gene call is confident. This clonotype was obtained from a man aged 25 to 45 in good health. The sequencing input was naive CD4+ T cells from blood. The cell subset or site label of this sample denotes: true naive CD4+ T cells. The CDR3 protein is CSANGRKNTGELFF. The nucleotides are TGCAGCGCCAATGGCAGGAAGAACACCGGGGAGCTGTTTTTT.